The 16 T cell receptor beta chains below all came from one sample that was sequenced in a study of cytomegalovirus exposure and HLA in healthy donors. In the PCR, 60 Vbeta and 13 Jbeta primers were used. Generated by immunoSEQ multiplex PCR, the TCRdb table keeps only in-frame clones and is missing some. The profile shows more than 100,000 clones, around 78% of them singletons. The sequenced material came from PBMCs. These TCRs come from a female donor in good health and CMV-seropositive.

This chain connects TRBV4-1 to TRBJ1-5; tentatively, D is TRBD1 (6 bases). The CDR3 consists of 17 residues. V was trimmed by 0 bases and J by 0 bases, leaving 12 bases between them. From germline, CDR1 is MGHRA and CDR2 YSYEKL. The CDR3 here is CASSQEGGADSNQPQHF. The CDR3 bases are TGCGCCAGCAGCCAAGAGGGGGGGGCGGATAGCAATCAGCCCCAGCATTTT.

This clone was counted between two and nine times. CDR3 loop: CASSSAGGVDTQYF. CDR3 in DNA: TGTGCCAGCAGCTCAGCTGGGGGGGTAGATACGCAGTATTTT. V and J are TRBV5-4 and TRBJ2-3; 7 bases fit TRBD2. Germline CDR1 reads SGHNT; CDR2 reads YYREEE (reference sequence). V was pared by 3 bases and J by 5 bases, with 6 bases of the junction left unmatched. The CDR3 has 14 residues.

The V and J genes are TRBV30 and TRBJ2-5; 10 bases fit TRBD1. CDR1 GTSNPN and CDR2 SVGIG come from the germline V gene (reference sequence). The CDR3 consists of 16 residues. V trimming: 1 base; J trimming: 5 bases; junction bases outside the gene matches: 10. The DNA of the CDR3 is TGTGCCTGGAGTGACCTTGACAGGGGGCGGACGGAGACCCAGTACTTC. It specifies CAWSDLDRGRTETQYF.

The CDR3: CASSSQAYVLNEQFF. The CDR3 nucleotides are TGTGCCAGCAGTTCACAGGCCTATGTCCTCAATGAGCAGTTCTTC. The rearrangement links TRBV6-1 to TRBJ2-1; D possibly corresponds to TRBD1 (5 bases). Trimming pared 5 bases from V and 6 bases from J, leaving 17 bases between. The germline gives CDR1 MNHNS, CDR2 SASEGT. This CDR3 spans 15 amino acids.

This clone was recorded a few times. The chain links TRBV12-5 to TRBJ2-5; TRBD2 is a possible D gene (5 bases). CDR1 is LGHNT and CDR2 is FRNRAP in the germline V gene. Trimming left V 1 base short and J 11 bases short, with 20 bases between. The CDR3 consists of 15 residues. The CDR3 loop reads CASGLAAGLAGEQYF. CDR3 DNA: TGTGCTAGTGGTTTGGCGGCGGGTTTAGCCGGTGAGCAGTACTTC.

This chain links TRBV29-1 with TRBJ1-1, with 8 positions matching TRBD1. Germline assignment: CDR1 SQVTM and CDR2 ANQGSEA. The CDR3 has 16 residues. The junction had 8 bases not matched to a gene; V was cut back by 1 base and J by 1 base. This chain's CDR3 is CSVEARDRSRNTEAFF. The CDR3 DNA reads TGCAGCGTTGAAGCCCGGGACAGGTCGAGGAACACTGAAGCTTTCTTT.

The chain carries TRBV5-4 and TRBJ2-5; TRBD2 matches 10 bases. The length of the CDR3 is 15 residues. Germline V gives CDR1 SGHNT, CDR2 YYREEE (reference sequence). V lost 7 bases and J lost 9; bases outside the gene matches: 15. The DNA for the CDR3 is TGTGCCAGCGGGTTTAGCGGGGGGCTACCCAGGGCCCAGTACTTC. Its translation: CASGFSGGLPRAQYF.

The chain joins TRBV25-1 to TRBJ1-4; 10 positions agree with TRBD1. The length of the CDR3 is 13 residues. V was pared by 10 bases and J by 6 bases, with 5 bases of the junction left unmatched. Germline-derived CDR1 and CDR2 are MGHDK and SYGVNS. This CDR3 is CATRTGGDEKLFF. CDR3 DNA sequence: TGTGCCACCCGGACAGGGGGTGATGAAAAACTGTTTTTT.

Note on this clone: One end of the junction does not line up with germline, which may come from a read error. V is TRBV7-9 and J is TRBJ2-7, with 10 bases aligning to TRBD1. The CDR3 spans 12 residues. CDR1 is SEHNR, CDR2 FQNEAQ, per germline (reference sequence). The CDR3 sequence: CASRPQDRGLVF. CDR3 in DNA: TGTGCCAGCAGACCCCAAGACAGGGGGCTTGTCTTC.

This chain joins TRBV28 and TRBJ1-4, with 7 bases that match TRBD1. V trimming: 4 bases; J trimming: 5 bases; junction bases outside the gene matches: 7. The CDR3 is 15 amino acids. CDR1 MDHEN and CDR2 SYDVKM come from the germline V gene. CDR3 sequence: CASSSTGVGNEKLFF. The DNA for the CDR3 is TGTGCCAGCAGTTCAACAGGGGTAGGAAATGAAAAACTGTTTTTT. Using reference TRBV28 and TRBJ1-4 for the parts outside the CDR3, the full variable domain is DVKVTQSSRYLVKRTGEKVFLECVQDMDHENMFWYRQDPGLGLRLIYFSYDVKMKEKGDIPEGYSVSREKKERFSLILESASTNQTSMYLCASSSTGVGNEKLFFGSGTQLSVL.

The chain recombines TRBV5-4 with TRBJ1-4, with D uncertain. There are 15 residues in the CDR3. V was trimmed by 4 bases and J by 3 bases, leaving 13 bases between them. Germline CDR1 and CDR2: SGHNT and YYREEE (reference sequence). The CDR3 protein is CASSLGSEANEKLFF. For the CDR3, the DNA is TGTGCCAGCAGCCTAGGGAGCGAGGCTAATGAAAAACTGTTTTTT.

The table lists this clone with a count of one. CDR3 loop: CASSSFTGDHEQYF. The CDR3 DNA reads as TGTGCCAGCAGCTCCTTTACAGGGGACCACGAGCAGTACTTC. V is TRBV5-4 and J is TRBJ2-7; 7 bases are shared with TRBD1. CDR1 and CDR2 from the germline V gene are SGHNT and YYREEE (reference sequence). V was pared by 3 bases and J by 5 bases, with 8 bases of the junction left unmatched. The CDR3 is 14 residues long. Supplemented by reference TRBV5-4 and TRBJ2-7, the full variable domain reads ETGVTQSPTHLIKTRGQQVTLRCSSQSGHNTVSWYQQALGQGPQFIFQYYREEENGRGNFPPRFSGLQFPNYSSELNVNALELDDSALYLCASSSFTGDHEQYFGPGTRLTVT.

V and J are TRBV11-2 and TRBJ2-1; D call uncertain. This CDR3 region has 13 residues. V shed 0 bases and J shed 9 bases, with 9 bases lying between them. Germline CDR1 is SGHAT and CDR2 is FQNNGV. The CDR3 nucleotides are TGTGCCAGCAGCTTAGAACTGAAGAGTGAGCAGTTCTTC. The encoded protein is CASSLELKSEQFF.

The gene calls are TRBV6-4 and TRBJ2-3, with 7 bases matching TRBD1. The CDR3 is 14 amino acids. The junction had 2 bases not matched to a gene; V was cut back by 3 bases and J by 2 bases. Germline lookup yields CDR1 MRHNA and CDR2 SNTAGT. The DNA for the CDR3 is TGTGCCAGCAGTGAGGGACAGCTCACAGATACGCAGTATTTT. This translates into CASSEGQLTDTQYF.

V and J are TRBV14 and TRBJ2-7; TRBD1 aligns across 9 bases. This CDR3 region has 15 residues. V was pared by 4 bases and J by 0 bases, with 4 bases of the junction left unmatched. CDR1 is SGHDN, CDR2 FVKESK, per germline. CDR3 loop: CASSLGTGFSYEQYF. In DNA form, the CDR3 reads TGTGCCAGCAGCCTAGGGACAGGGTTCTCCTACGAGCAGTACTTC.

This clone was counted once. V and J are TRBV10-3 and TRBJ2-1; 8 positions match TRBD2. The J segment lost 8 bases and the V segment lost 2 bases, leaving 2 bases of the junction unmatched. From germline, CDR1 is ENHRY and CDR2 SYGVKD. The CDR3 sequence is 13 residues long. CDR3 coding DNA: TGTGCCATCAGTGAGCCAGCGGGAGATGAGCAGTTCTTC. It is translated as CAISEPAGDEQFF.